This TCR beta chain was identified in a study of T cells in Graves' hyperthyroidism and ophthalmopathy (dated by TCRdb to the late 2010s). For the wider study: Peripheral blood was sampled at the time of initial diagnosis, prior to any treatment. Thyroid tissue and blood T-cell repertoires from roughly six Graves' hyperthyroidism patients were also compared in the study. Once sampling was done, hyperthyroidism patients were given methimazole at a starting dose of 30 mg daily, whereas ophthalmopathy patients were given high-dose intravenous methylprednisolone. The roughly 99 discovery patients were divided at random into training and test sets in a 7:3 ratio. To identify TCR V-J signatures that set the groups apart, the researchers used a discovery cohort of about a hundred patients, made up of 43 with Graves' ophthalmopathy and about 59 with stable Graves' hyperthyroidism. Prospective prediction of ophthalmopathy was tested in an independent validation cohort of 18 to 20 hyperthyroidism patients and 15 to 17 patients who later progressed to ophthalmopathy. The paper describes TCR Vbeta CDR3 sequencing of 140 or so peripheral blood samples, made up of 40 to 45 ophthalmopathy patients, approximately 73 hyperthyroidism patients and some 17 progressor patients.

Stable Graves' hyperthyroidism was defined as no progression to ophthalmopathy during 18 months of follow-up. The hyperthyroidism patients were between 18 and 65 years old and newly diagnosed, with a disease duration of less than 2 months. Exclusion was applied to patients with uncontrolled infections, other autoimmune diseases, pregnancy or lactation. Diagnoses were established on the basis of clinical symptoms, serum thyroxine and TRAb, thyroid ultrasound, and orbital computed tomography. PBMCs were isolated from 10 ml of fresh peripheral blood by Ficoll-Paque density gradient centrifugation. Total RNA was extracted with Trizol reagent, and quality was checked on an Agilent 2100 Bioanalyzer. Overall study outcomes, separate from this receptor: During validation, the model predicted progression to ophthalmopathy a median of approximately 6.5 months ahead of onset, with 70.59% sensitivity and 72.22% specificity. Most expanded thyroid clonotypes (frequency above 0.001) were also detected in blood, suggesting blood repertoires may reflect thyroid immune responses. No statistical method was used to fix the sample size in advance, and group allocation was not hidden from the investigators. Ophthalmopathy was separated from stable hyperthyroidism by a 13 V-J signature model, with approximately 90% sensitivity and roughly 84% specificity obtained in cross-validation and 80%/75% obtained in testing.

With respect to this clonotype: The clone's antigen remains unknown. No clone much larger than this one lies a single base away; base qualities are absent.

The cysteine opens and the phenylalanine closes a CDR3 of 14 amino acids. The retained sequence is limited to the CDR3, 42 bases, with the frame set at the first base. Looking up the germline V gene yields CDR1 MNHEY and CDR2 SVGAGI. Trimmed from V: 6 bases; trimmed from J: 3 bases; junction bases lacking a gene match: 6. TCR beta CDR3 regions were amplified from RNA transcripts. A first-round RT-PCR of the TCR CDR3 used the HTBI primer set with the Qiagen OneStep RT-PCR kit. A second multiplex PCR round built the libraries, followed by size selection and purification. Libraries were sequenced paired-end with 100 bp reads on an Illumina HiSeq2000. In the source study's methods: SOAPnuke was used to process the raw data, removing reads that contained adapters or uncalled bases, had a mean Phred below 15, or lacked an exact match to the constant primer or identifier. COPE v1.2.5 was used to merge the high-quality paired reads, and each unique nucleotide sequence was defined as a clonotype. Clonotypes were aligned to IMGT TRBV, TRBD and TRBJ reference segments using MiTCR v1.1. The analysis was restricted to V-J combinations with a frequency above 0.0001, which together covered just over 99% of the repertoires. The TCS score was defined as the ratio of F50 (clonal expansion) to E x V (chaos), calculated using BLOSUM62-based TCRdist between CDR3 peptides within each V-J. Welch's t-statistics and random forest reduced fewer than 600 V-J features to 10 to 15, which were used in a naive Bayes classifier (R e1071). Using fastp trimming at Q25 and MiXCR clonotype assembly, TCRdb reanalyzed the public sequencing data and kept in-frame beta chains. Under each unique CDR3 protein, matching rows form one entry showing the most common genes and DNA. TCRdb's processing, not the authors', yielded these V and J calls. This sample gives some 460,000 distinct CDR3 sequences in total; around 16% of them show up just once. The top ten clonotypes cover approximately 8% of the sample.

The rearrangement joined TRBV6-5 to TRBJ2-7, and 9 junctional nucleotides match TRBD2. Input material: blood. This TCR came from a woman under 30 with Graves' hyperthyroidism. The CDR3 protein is CASSLAGDLYEQYF. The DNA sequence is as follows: TGTGCCAGCAGCTTAGCGGGAGATCTCTACGAGCAGTACTTC.